The rows below give T cell receptor beta chains drawn from one sample of a study of a mutant IDH1 vaccine in newly diagnosed glioma. The data were produced by immunoSEQ multiplex PCR, yet TCRdb's version contains in-frame clones alone and is incomplete. The profile covers around 54,000 clones, with around 87% appearing a single time and roughly 1.4% taken by the ten largest. These TCRs are of unknown antigen specificity. The sequencing here drew on PBMCs, taken from a glioma patient whose treatment included an IDH1 peptide vaccine. The receptors originated from a man aged 35 to 55 with glioma. The CDR3 runs from the conserved cysteine through the conserved F or W. A D gene is named only where the DNA matches it firmly. Where a row states a size, it is once, few, many or the class of an expanded clone; other rows omit it.

>TRBV29-1|TRBD1|TRBJ2-7|13|.
TGCAGCGTTGGGGGGACAGGGTTTAACGAGCAGTACTTC
CSVGGTGFNEQYF
>TRBV2|TRBD2|TRBJ2-2|15|.
TGTGCCAGCAGGGGGACTAGCGGGAACACCGGGGAGCTGTTTTTT
CASRGTSGNTGELFF
>TRBV2|TRBD2|TRBJ2-5|17|.
TGTGCCAGCAGAGATAGGAGCGGGAGACCCAATTCGGGGACCCAGTACTTC
CASRDRSGRPNSGTQYF
>TRBV5-4|.|TRBJ2-7|13|.
TGTGCCAGCAGCTGGGGGTCGGCTCCCGAGCAGTACTTC
CASSWGSAPEQYF
>TRBV6-1|TRBD1|TRBJ1-4|15|few
TGTGCCAGCAATTTAGGGGGCGCAGCTAATGAAAAACTGTTTTTT
CASNLGGAANEKLFF
>TRBV10-2|.|TRBJ1-5|13|.
TGCGCCAGCAGTGGGACGGGGAATCAGCCCCAGCATTTT
CASSGTGNQPQHF
>TRBV4-3|.|TRBJ2-7|15|.
TGCGCCAGCAGCCAAGTGAAGGGATCTTCCTACGAGCAGTACTTC
CASSQVKGSSYEQYF
>TRBV9|TRBD2|TRBJ2-3|18|.
TGTGCCAGCAGCGTAGCGTCTAGCGGGGGGGGCCACACAGATACGCAGTATTTT
CASSVASSGGGHTDTQYF
>TRBV4-1|.|TRBJ1-1|11|few
TGCGCCAGCAGCCACTCGGGGGAAGCTTTCTTT
CASSHSGEAFF
>TRBV11-3|.|TRBJ2-2|15|.
TGTGCCAGCAGTCATAGAGGGCTTCAAACCGGGGAGCTGTTTTTT
CASSHRGLQTGELFF
>TRBV4-3|TRBD2|TRBJ2-1|16|.
TGCGCCAGCAGCCAGACCGGGACTAGCGGGACTACTGAGCAGTTCTTC
CASSQTGTSGTTEQFF
>TRBV9|.|TRBJ2-7|15|.
TGTGCCAGCAGCGTGAACGGTGGCGGCTCCTACGAGCAGTACTTC
CASSVNGGGSYEQYF
>TRBV5-6|.|TRBJ2-4|15|.
TGTGCCAGCAGCTACCGGGCCCGGGCCAAAAACATTCAGTACTTC
CASSYRARAKNIQYF
>TRBV5-4|TRBD1|TRBJ2-2|15|.
TGTGCCAGCAGCTCCCTACAGGGGGCAAGGGGGGAGCTGTTTTTT
CASSSLQGARGELFF
>TRBV6-1|TRBD2|TRBJ2-7|14|.
TGTGCCAGCAGTGGGTTAGCGGGGGTTCACGAGCAGTACTTC
CASSGLAGVHEQYF
>TRBV6-1|.|TRBJ2-7|14|.
TGTGCCAGCAGTGTACCGGGACACACCTACGAGCAGTACTTC
CASSVPGHTYEQYF
>TRBV9|.|TRBJ2-3|17|.
TGTGCCAGCAGCGTCTCTCCGGACCAGGCAGTGATGAATACGCAGTATTTT
CASSVSPDQAVMNTQYF
>TRBV19|.|TRBJ2-1|14|.
TGTGCCAGTAGTAGCGGTGACTCCTACAATGAGCAGTTCTTC
CASSSGDSYNEQFF
>TRBV13|.|TRBJ1-1|11|.
TGTGCCAGCAGCTTAGGCGTGGGAGCTTTCTTT
CASSLGVGAFF
>TRBV7-9|.|TRBJ1-2|15|.
TGTGCCAGCAGCTTAGGGGGAGGAAATCACTATGGCTACACCTTC
CASSLGGGNHYGYTF
>TRBV5-1|.|TRBJ1-1|13|few
TGCGCCAGCAGCCTCCATATTAACACTGAAGCTTTCTTT
CASSLHINTEAFF
>TRBV6-6|.|TRBJ2-6|15|once
TGTGCCAGCAGTTCTCGAGCCTCTGGGGCCAACGTCCTGACTTTC
CASSSRASGANVLTF
>TRBV5-6|TRBD2|TRBJ2-1|14|.
TGTGCCAGCAGCTTGAATGGCGGGGGCAATGAGCAGTTCTTC
CASSLNGGGNEQFF
>TRBV14|.|TRBJ1-1|17|.
TGTGCCAGCAGCCAAGGCCCCGGGGTACTCATGAACACTGAAGCTTTCTTT
CASSQGPGVLMNTEAFF
>TRBV7-9|.|TRBJ1-2|15|.
TGTGCCAGCAGCTTAGGGGCCCCTTCACGGTATGGCTACACCTTC
CASSLGAPSRYGYTF
>TRBV7-8|.|TRBJ2-2|16|.
TGTGCCAGCAGCTCTCAGACCCCTCAGAACACCGGGGAGCTGTTTTTT
CASSSQTPQNTGELFF
>TRBV9|.|TRBJ1-4|14|.
TGTGCCAGCAGCGTTCAGGACTCGGCTGAAAAACTGTTTTTT
CASSVQDSAEKLFF
>TRBV18|TRBD1|TRBJ2-7|15|.
TGTGCCAGCTCAGCCCGACAGGGGCTTTCCTACGAGCAGTACTTC
CASSARQGLSYEQYF
>TRBV9|.|TRBJ1-5|15|once
TGTGCCAGCAGCGTATCAACAGGGATCAATCAGCCCCAGCATTTT
CASSVSTGINQPQHF
>TRBV6-1|TRBD1|TRBJ2-7|14|.
TGTGCCAGCAGTGTGGGGACAGGGGGCTACGAGCAGTACTTC
CASSVGTGGYEQYF